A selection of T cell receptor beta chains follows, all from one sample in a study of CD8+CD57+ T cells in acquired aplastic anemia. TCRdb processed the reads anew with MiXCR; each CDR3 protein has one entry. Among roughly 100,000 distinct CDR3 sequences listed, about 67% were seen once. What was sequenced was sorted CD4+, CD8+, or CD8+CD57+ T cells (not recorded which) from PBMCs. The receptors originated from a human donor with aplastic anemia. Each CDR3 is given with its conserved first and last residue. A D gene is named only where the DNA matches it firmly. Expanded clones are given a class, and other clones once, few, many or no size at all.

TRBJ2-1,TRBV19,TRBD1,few,TGTGCCAGTAGTTTCCGACAGGGTGAGCAGTTCTTC,CASSFRQGEQFF
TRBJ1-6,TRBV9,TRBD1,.,TGTGCCAGCAGCGCGGGACAGGGCCATTCACCCCTCCACTTT,CASSAGQGHSPLHF
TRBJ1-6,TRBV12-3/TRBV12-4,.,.,TGTGCCAGCAGTCCCGGATGGGATAATTCACCCCTCCACTTT,CASSPGWDNSPLHF
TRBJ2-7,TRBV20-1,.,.,TGCAGTGCTAGACTCCAGGGAAGGGGTGGAGGCGAGCAGTACTTC,CSARLQGRGGGEQYF
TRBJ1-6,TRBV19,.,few,TGTGCCACCGCCATAAGTGGGGGTTCACCCCTCCACTTT,CATAISGGSPLHF
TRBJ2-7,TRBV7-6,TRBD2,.,TGTGCCAGCAGCTTTTCCGGGACTAGCGGATACGAGCAGTACTTC,CASSFSGTSGYEQYF
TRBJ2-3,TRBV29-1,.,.,TGCAGCGTTGTCCCGGGCGTGGTCACAGATACGCAGTATTTT,CSVVPGVVTDTQYF
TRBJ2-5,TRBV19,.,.,TGTGCCAGTAGTATAGCGGACGGCTCAGGGACCCAGTACTTC,CASSIADGSGTQYF
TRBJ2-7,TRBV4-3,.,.,TGCGCCAGCAGCCAAGAGGACGGGACCCATGACGAGCAGTACTTC,CASSQEDGTHDEQYF
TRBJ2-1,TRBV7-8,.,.,TGTGCCAGCAGCGCAAGTGTAGGGGCGTGGAACAATGAGCAGTTCTTC,CASSASVGAWNNEQFF
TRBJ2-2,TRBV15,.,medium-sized,TGTGCCACCAGCCCCCATCCCGCCACGAACACCGGGGAGCTGTTTTTT,CATSPHPATNTGELFF
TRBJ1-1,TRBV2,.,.,TGTGCCAGCAAGATTATGAACACTGAAGCTTTCTTT,CASKIMNTEAFF
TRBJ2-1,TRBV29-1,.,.,TGCAGCGCCCCGACGCCGAGCTCCTACAATGAGCAGTTCTTC,CSAPTPSSYNEQFF
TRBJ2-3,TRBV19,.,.,TGTGCCAGTAGTGTGACAGGTGCAGATACGCAGTATTTT,CASSVTGADTQYF
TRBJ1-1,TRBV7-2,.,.,TGTGCCAGCAGCTCGCAGACGAATGAAGCTTTCTTT,CASSSQTNEAFF
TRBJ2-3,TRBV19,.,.,TGTGCCAGTAATGGGGGTCGCACAGATACGCAGTATTTT,CASNGGRTDTQYF
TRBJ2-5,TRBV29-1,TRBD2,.,TGCAGCGTTGAATTGGCGGGAGGTCAGACCCAGTACTTC,CSVELAGGQTQYF
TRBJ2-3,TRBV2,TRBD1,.,TGTGCCAGCAGGTACAGGGGGGTCACAGATACGCAGTATTTT,CASRYRGVTDTQYF
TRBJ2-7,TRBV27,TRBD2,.,TGTACCAGCAGCCAACTAGCGGGAGCAGGTCCCTCCTCCTACGAGCAGTACTTC,CTSSQLAGAGPSSYEQYF
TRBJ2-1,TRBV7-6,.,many,TGTGCCAGCGTGGGCGGGGTGAATACCTACAATGAGCAGTTCTTC,CASVGGVNTYNEQFF
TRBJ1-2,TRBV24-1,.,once,TGTGCCACCAGTGAAGGGAACTATGGCTACACCTTC,CATSEGNYGYTF
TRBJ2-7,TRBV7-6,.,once,TGTGCCAGCAGCTTGAGCGAAGGAGGTTACGAGCAGTACTTC,CASSLSEGGYEQYF